This passage covers 20 T cell receptor beta chains from one sample sequenced in a study of T-cell memory formation after mild COVID-19. Each CDR3 protein gets one entry after TCRdb re-called the 5' RACE reads with MiXCR. The sample has about 350,000 distinct CDR3 sequences, 12% to 15% seen once. The sample was PBMCs or a T cell subset sorted from them (not recorded which). These receptors all stem from a man younger than 35 who had mild COVID-19 (a few samples of this study predate the infection). Cell type and time point are not known.

The genes are TRBV21-1 and TRBJ2-6; the D call of TRBD1 is as the table states it, not checked on the DNA. TRBV21-1 is termed a pseudogene. The CDR3 runs to 18 residues. The CDR3 loop reads CATLWSSDRTSGANVLTF. In nucleotides, the CDR3 is TGTGCCACCCTCTGGTCCTCGGACAGGACCTCTGGGGCCAACGTCCTGACTTTC.

The chain combines TRBV7-9 with TRBJ2-2, with 9 bases lining up with TRBD2. Germline CDR1 and CDR2: SEHNR and FQNEAQ (reference sequence). The CDR3 runs to 15 residues. J gave up 4 bases and V 6 bases, and 6 bases lay outside the gene matches. For the CDR3, the DNA is TGTGCCAGCAGACCAGCGGGGGGATTCACCGGGGAGCTGTTTTTT. Translating gives CASRPAGGFTGELFF.

This clonotype was counted only a few times. The V and J genes are TRBV4-1 and TRBJ1-6; D possibly corresponds to TRBD1 (5 bases). Trimming shortened V by 3 bases and J by 7 bases, and 7 bases separated the two germline ends. Germline CDR1 MGHRA, CDR2 YSYEKL. This CDR3 is 13 amino acids long. This chain's CDR3 is CASSQGRNSPLHF. CDR3 DNA: TGCGCCAGCAGCCAGGGACGGAATTCACCCCTCCACTTT.

This clonotype was observed a handful of times. V usage is TRBV9 and J usage is TRBJ2-1; possibly TRBD2 for D (6 bases). Between the trimmed V and J ends, which lost 4 bases and 6 bases, there was a span of 17 bases. Germline V CDR1 and CDR2: SGDLS, YYNGEE. CDR3 length: 15 amino acids. The CDR3 nucleotides are TGTGCCAGCAGCCCCCGCGGGGCCCCCCTCAATGAGCAGTTCTTC. Translating it yields CASSPRGAPLNEQFF.

There are a few counts of this clonotype. The chain has TRBV4-3 and TRBJ2-7; D might be TRBD1 or TRBD2, each matching 5 bases. The V end was cut by 2 bases, the J end by 5 bases, with 19 bases between. CDR3 size: 16 residues. Germline V gene data show CDR1 as LGHNA and CDR2 as YSLEER. Here the CDR3 DNA reads TGCGCCAGCAGCCAACGGGTTCTTGGGGGATCTCACGAGCAGTACTTC. This gives the protein CASSQRVLGGSHEQYF.

This clonotype was picked up a small number of times. The gene calls are TRBV4-3 and TRBJ2-5; 7 bases agree with TRBD1. CDR3 size: 15 residues. The J segment lost 5 bases and the V segment lost 0 bases, leaving 6 bases of the junction unmatched. Germline CDR1 LGHNA, CDR2 YSLEER. In DNA, the CDR3 is TGCGCCAGCAGCCAAGAGACGGGACAGCCGGAGACCCAGTACTTC. Translated: CASSQETGQPETQYF.

This clonotype was counted ten times or more. An end of the junction does not agree with germline; a read error may underlie this. The V gene is TRBV5-1, the J gene TRBJ1-1; D is perhaps TRBD1 (5 bases). Germline CDR1 and CDR2: SGHRS and YFSETQ. CDR3 size: 13 residues. The chain's CDR3 is CASSLERGTEAFF. CDR3 coding DNA: TGTGCCAGCAGCTTGGAGAGGGGCACTGAAGCTTTCTTT.

This clonotype was counted a few times. V gene TRBV6-2 or TRBV6-3 combines with J gene TRBJ2-7; D is undetermined. Trimming shortened V by 5 bases and J by 4 bases, and 6 bases separated the two germline ends. Looked up from germline, CDR1 is MNHEY and CDR2 is SVGEGT. CDR3 length equals 11 residues. CDR3 DNA: TGTGCCAGCAGTCAAAATTACGAGCAGTACGTC. It translates to CASSQNYEQYV.

The gene calls are TRBV7-9 and TRBJ2-5; D is unresolved. The CDR3 is 12 amino acids. Trimming pared 5 bases from V and 5 bases from J, leaving 9 bases between. The germline CDR1 and CDR2 sequences are SEHNR and FQNEAQ (reference sequence). The CDR3: CASSPPRETQYF. Written as DNA, the CDR3 is TGTGCCAGCAGCCCTCCTCGGGAGACCCAGTACTTC.

V is TRBV4-1 and J is TRBJ2-7; 7 bases are a match to TRBD2. The CDR3 loop spans 15 amino acids. With 0 bases clipped from V and 4 bases from J, the junction kept 6 bases outside the gene matches. CDR1 is MGHRA, CDR2 YSYEKL, per germline. This CDR3 is CASSQDSWGGYEQYV. In DNA, the CDR3 is TGCGCCAGCAGCCAAGACTCTTGGGGGGGATACGAGCAGTACGTC.

This clonotype came up many times. The J gene is TRBJ1-5, the V gene TRBV2, with D hard to call. Germline V lookup: CDR1 SNHLY, CDR2 FYNNEI. The CDR3 sequence is 13 residues long. Trimming took 7 bases from V and 5 from J, leaving 12 bases between them. The CDR3 protein is CASNGERDQPQHF. CDR3 coding DNA: TGTGCCAGCAACGGGGAAAGGGATCAGCCCCAGCATTTT.

This chain connects TRBV12-3 or TRBV12-4 to TRBJ2-3; TRBD1 aligns across 10 bases. This CDR3 is 14 amino acids long. The junction had 6 bases not matched to a gene; V was cut back by 6 bases and J by 6 bases. The CDR3: CASSLTGGIDTQYF. The CDR3 DNA sequence: TGTGCCAGCAGCCTGACAGGGGGCATCGATACGCAGTATTTT.

Only a few counts were recorded for this clonotype. V is TRBV12-3 or TRBV12-4 and J is TRBJ2-2; perhaps D is TRBD1 or TRBD2 (5 bases each). Trimming cost V 7 bases and J 0 bases, with 12 bases left between them. The CDR3 extends over 15 amino acids. Here the CDR3 reads CASTPGRSNTGELFF. The DNA of the CDR3 is TGTGCCAGCACCCCGGGACGGTCGAACACCGGGGAGCTGTTTTTT.

Only a few counts were recorded for this clonotype. This chain links TRBV5-1 with TRBJ1-2, with TRBD1 matching over 11 bases. V was pared by 4 bases and J by 10 bases, with 12 bases of the junction left unmatched. Germline lookup yields CDR1 SGHRS and CDR2 YFSETQ. The CDR3 extends over 15 amino acids. The CDR3 nucleotides read TGCGCCAGCAGCGAGGCTGCGGGACAGGGGGGATCCTACACCTTC. It is translated as CASSEAAGQGGSYTF. Full variable domain (missing parts from reference TRBV5-1 and TRBJ1-2): KAGVTQTPRYLIKTRGQQVTLSCSPISGHRSVSWYQQTPGQGLQFLFEYFSETQRNKGNFPGRFSGRQFSNSRSEMNVSTLELGDSALYLCASSEAAGQGGSYTFGSGTRLTVV.

The sample holds a few counts of this clonotype. V usage is TRBV12-3 or TRBV12-4 and J usage is TRBJ2-1, with 7 nucleotides matching TRBD1. CDR3 size: 15 residues. V shed 6 bases and J 8 bases; nucleotides not matched to a gene: 13. Here the CDR3 reads CASRPRDSGVDEQFF. The CDR3 DNA reads TGTGCCAGCAGACCCCGGGACAGCGGCGTAGATGAGCAGTTCTTC.

This chain links TRBV11-2 with TRBJ1-2; TRBD1 is a possible D gene (5 bases). The CDR3 is made up of 18 amino acids. Trimming pared 5 bases from V and 0 bases from J, leaving 22 bases between. Germline V gives CDR1 SGHAT, CDR2 FQNNGV. The CDR3 protein is CASSRTDSKQAANYGYTF. The CDR3 coding sequence is TGTGCCAGCAGCCGGACCGACAGTAAACAAGCCGCTAACTATGGCTACACCTTC.

This clonotype was seen a few times. The V gene is TRBV6-5, the J gene TRBJ2-7; perhaps TRBD1 as D (6 bases). CDR3 size: 15 residues. Germline CDR1 MNHEY, CDR2 SVGAGI. V lost 5 bases, J lost 2 bases, and 16 bases lay in between. Here the CDR3 reads CASSDLTGQPYEQYF. The DNA for the CDR3 is TGTGCCAGCAGTGACCTGACAGGACAGCCCTACGAGCAGTACTTC.

This clonotype was detected ten times or more. This sequence joins TRBV12-3 or TRBV12-4 and TRBJ2-7; 9 nucleotides agree with TRBD1. V was clipped by 4 bases and J by 5 bases; unmatched bases: 3. This CDR3 spans 13 amino acids. The CDR3 DNA is TGTGCCAGCAGTTACGGACAGGGGAACGAGCAGTACGTC. It encodes CASSYGQGNEQYV.

The chain has TRBV5-1 and TRBJ1-1; D gene unclear. Trimming cost V 4 bases and J 1 base, with 11 bases left between them. Germline V CDR1 and CDR2: SGHRS, YFSETQ. The CDR3 spans 14 residues. The CDR3 reads CASSGGPSNTEAFF. The CDR3 DNA is TGCGCCAGCAGCGGCGGACCTTCGAACACTGAAGCTTTCTTT.

V and J are TRBV4-3 and TRBJ1-2, with D hard to call. The CDR3 is made up of 13 amino acids. V lost 1 base and J 4 bases, leaving 7 bases between the germline ends. CDR1 LGHNA and CDR2 YSLEER come from the germline V gene. The CDR3 DNA reads as TGCGCCAGCAGCCAAGCGGGGTTCTATGGCTACACCTTC. This sequence encodes CASSQAGFYGYTF.